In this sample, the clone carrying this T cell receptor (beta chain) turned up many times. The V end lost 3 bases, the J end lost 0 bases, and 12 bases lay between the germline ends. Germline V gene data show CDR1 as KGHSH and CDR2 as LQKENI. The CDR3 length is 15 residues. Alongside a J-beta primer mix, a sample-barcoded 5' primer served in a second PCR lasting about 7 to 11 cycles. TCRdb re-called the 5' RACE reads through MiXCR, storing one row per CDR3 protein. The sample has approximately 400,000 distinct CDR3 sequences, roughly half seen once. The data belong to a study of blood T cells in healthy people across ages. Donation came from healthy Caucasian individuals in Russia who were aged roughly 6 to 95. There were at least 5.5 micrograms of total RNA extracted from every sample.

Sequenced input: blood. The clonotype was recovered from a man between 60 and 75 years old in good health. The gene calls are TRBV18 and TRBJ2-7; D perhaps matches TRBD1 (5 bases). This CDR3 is CASSPLEGASYEQYF. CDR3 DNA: TGTGCCAGCTCACCGCTCGAAGGGGCCTCCTACGAGCAGTACTTC.